This is a list of T cell receptor beta chains from one sample in a study of blood T cell repertoires in COVID-19. Generated by immunoSEQ multiplex PCR, the TCRdb table keeps only in-frame clones and is missing some. The sample has some 300,000 clones; around 92% are singletons. Sequencing input: PBMCs or T cells enriched from blood (not recorded which). These receptors were taken from a woman aged 25 to 39 who had recovered from COVID-19. The CDR3 runs from the conserved cysteine through the conserved F or W. D genes are given only for firm matches.

D	V	J	CDR3	DNA
.	TRBV19	TRBJ1-5	CASSPGVRQPQHF	TGTGCCAGTAGTCCAGGGGTTCGGCAGCCCCAGCATTTT
TRBD1	TRBV18	TRBJ1-3	CASSPRMQGAHDSKGATIYF	TGTGCCAGCTCACCACGGATGCAGGGGGCGCACGACTCGAAAGGAGCCACCATATATTTT
.	TRBV3-1/TRBV3-2	TRBJ1-4	CASSQPEWEQGGPNEKLFF	TGTGCCAGCAGCCAACCAGAATGGGAACAGGGAGGGCCTAATGAAAAACTGTTTTTT
TRBD1	TRBV15	TRBJ1-5	CATSRLGTGVQPQHF	TGTGCCACCAGCAGACTGGGGACAGGGGTTCAGCCCCAGCATTTT
.	TRBV30	TRBJ2-7	CAWSGTGILTGQYF	TGTGCCTGGAGTGGTACAGGGATCCTGACCGGGCAGTACTTC
TRBD1	TRBV23-1	TRBJ1-2	CASKKKDRDGYGYTF	TGCGCCAGCAAAAAAAAGGACAGGGATGGCTATGGCTACACCTTC
.	TRBV7-9	TRBJ1-1	CASSLETAEAFF	TGTGCCAGCAGCTTAGAGACAGCTGAAGCTTTCTTT
TRBD2	TRBV4-1	TRBJ2-6	CASSRLTGWLADHSGANVLTF	TGCGCCAGCAGCCGACTGACGGGTTGGCTAGCGGACCACTCTGGGGCCAACGTCCTGACTTTC
TRBD2	TRBV2	TRBJ2-1	CASSDLAGIEQFF	TGTGCCAGCAGTGATCTAGCGGGAATTGAGCAGTTCTTC
TRBD1	TRBV18	TRBJ1-1	CASSPRQGWDTEAFF	TGTGCCAGCTCACCTCGACAGGGGTGGGACACTGAAGCTTTCTTT
TRBD2	TRBV9	TRBJ2-7	CASSVVASGTYEQYF	TGTGCCAGCAGCGTAGTCGCTAGCGGGACCTACGAGCAGTACTTC
.	TRBV4-2	TRBJ2-5	CASSQDSSGGEETQYF	TGTGCCAGCAGCCAAGATTCGAGCGGTGGGGAAGAGACCCAGTACTTC
.	TRBV19	TRBJ1-2	CASAWGRNNYGYTF	TGTGCCAGCGCGTGGGGGAGGAATAACTATGGCTACACCTTC
TRBD1	TRBV7-9	TRBJ2-7	CASSPRSGQGIYEQYF	TGTGCCAGCAGCCCGAGGTCGGGACAGGGGATTTACGAGCAGTACTTC
.	TRBV6-5	TRBJ2-7	CASSYSNGGLSYEQYF	TGTGCCAGCAGTTACTCGAACGGAGGCTTATCCTACGAGCAGTACTTC